This T cell receptor beta chain is drawn from a study of cytomegalovirus exposure and HLA in healthy donors. Study-wide results and caveats: Reports credit the classifier with highly specific, highly sensitive diagnosis of cytomegalovirus status.

V was pared by 0 bases and J by 5 bases, with 11 bases between. The CDR3 spans 15 residues. In germline, CDR1 is MNHEY, CDR2 SMNVEV (reference sequence). It was with 60 Vbeta and 13 Jbeta primers that the PCR ran. Using immunoSEQ multiplex PCR, the repertoire was profiled, and TCRdb retains in-frame clones only, with some absent. The sample has around 150,000 clones, more than 70% seen once. Details on this clone: Its antigen is still unknown.

This sequence joins TRBV27 and TRBJ2-4; unclear D gene. Source material: PBMCs. This receptor was obtained from a male donor in good health and CMV-seronegative. This CDR3 is CASSLSLGYQNIQYF. Written as DNA, the CDR3 is TGTGCCAGCAGTTTATCCCTCGGGTATCAAAACATTCAGTACTTC.